Each of the 18 T cell receptor beta chains below was sequenced from the same sample in a study of blood T cell repertoires in COVID-19. The assay was immunoSEQ multiplex PCR, and TCRdb's table has in-frame clones only and misses some. The sample lists 250,000 to 400,000 clones; around 90% were seen once. The sample was PBMCs or T cells enriched from blood (not recorded which). The receptors were gathered from a man aged 55 to 69 who had recovered from COVID-19.

This chain uses TRBV6-5 with TRBJ1-5; a weak D match, TRBD1 (6 bases). In germline, CDR1 is MNHEY, CDR2 SVGAGI. This CDR3 has 15 amino acids. V shed 5 bases and J shed 2 bases, with 13 bases lying between them. CDR3 loop: CASSPQGTGNQPQHF. The DNA of the CDR3 is TGTGCCAGCAGTCCTCAGGGGACGGGCAATCAGCCCCAGCATTTT.

The chain is built from TRBV9 and TRBJ2-2; D perhaps matches TRBD2 (6 bases). The CDR3 covers 17 residues. Trimming took 0 bases from V and 1 from J, leaving 13 bases between them. Germline CDR1 and CDR2: SGDLS and YYNGEE. CDR3 nucleotide sequence: TGTGCCAGCAGCGTAGCACCGCTAGCGAGGAACACCGGGGAGCTGTTTTTT. It yields the protein CASSVAPLARNTGELFF.

The gene calls are TRBV2 and TRBJ1-5, with 8 bases that match TRBD1. The CDR3 runs 14 residues. Germline V gene data show CDR1 as SNHLY and CDR2 as FYNNEI. V lost 5 bases to trimming and J lost 6 bases; unmatched junction nucleotides: 6. Here the CDR3 DNA reads TGTGCCAGCAGTAACAGGGGGGTAGGTCAGCCCCAGCATTTT. As protein: CASSNRGVGQPQHF.

The rearrangement joins TRBV15 to TRBJ2-7, with D tentatively TRBD2 (6 bases). V dropped 0 bases and J dropped 3 bases, with 15 bases sitting between them. The CDR3 length is 16 residues. Germline CDR1 LNHNV, CDR2 YYDKDF (reference sequence). The CDR3, as DNA: TGTGCCACCAGCAGAGATGGTGGAGGGCAGGGCTACGAGCAGTACTTC. This codes for CATSRDGGGQGYEQYF. Together with reference TRBV15 and TRBJ2-7, the CDR3 gives the full variable domain: DAMVIQNPRYQVTQFGKPVTLSCSQTLNHNVMYWYQQKSSQAPKLLFHYYDKDFNNEADTPDNFQSRRPNTSFCFLDIRSPGLGDTAMYLCATSRDGGGQGYEQYFGPGTRLTVT.

The chain uses TRBV6-5 and TRBJ1-4; D might be TRBD1 (5 bases). CDR1 and CDR2 (germline): MNHEY, SVGAGI. The V and J ends lost 0 bases and 3 bases respectively, with 11 bases between them. This CDR3 is built from 16 residues. The CDR3 nucleotides are TGTGCCAGCAGTTACTCAGGGGTGCCGGCTAATGAAAAACTGTTTTTT. Translated: CASSYSGVPANEKLFF.

The chain combines TRBV29-1 with TRBJ2-5; D could derive from TRBD1 or TRBD2 (5 bases each). V was pared by 7 bases and J by 4 bases, with 19 bases between. CDR1 and CDR2 (germline): SQVTM, ANQGSEA. The CDR3 loop spans 14 amino acids. CDR3 sequence reads: CSAAGREGAETQYF. The DNA for the CDR3 is TGCAGCGCGGCGGGCAGAGAAGGGGCAGAGACCCAGTACTTC. Together with reference TRBV29-1 and TRBJ2-5, the CDR3 gives the full variable domain: SAVISQKPSRDICQRGTSLTIQCQVDSQVTMMFWYRQQPGQSLTLIATANQGSEATYESGFVIDKFPISRPNLTFSTLTVSNMSPEDSSIYLCSAAGREGAETQYFGPGTRLLVL.

The chain employs TRBV30 and TRBJ1-1; D is undetermined. The CDR3 spans 13 residues. Germline loops: CDR1 GTSNPN, CDR2 SVGIG (reference sequence). Trimming shortened V by 5 bases and J by 0 bases, and 10 bases separated the two germline ends. The CDR3 region has the DNA TGTGCCTGGCTCAGTCAGATGAACACTGAAGCTTTCTTT. Protein product: CAWLSQMNTEAFF.

The chain combines TRBV5-1 with TRBJ2-3; D unclear. Germline CDR1 is SGHRS and CDR2 is YFSETQ. The CDR3 loop spans 15 amino acids. Trimming shortened V by 2 bases and J by 2 bases, and 12 bases separated the two germline ends. Here the CDR3 reads CASSFQQPATDTQYF. The CDR3 coding sequence is TGCGCCAGCAGCTTCCAACAGCCCGCCACAGATACGCAGTATTTT.

The V and J genes are TRBV7-9 and TRBJ2-2; 10 positions match TRBD1. The germline V gene has CDR1 SEHNR and CDR2 FQNEAQ (reference sequence). The V segment lost 6 bases and the J segment 4 bases; nucleotides outside the gene matches: 2. The CDR3 extends over 14 amino acids. The CDR3 DNA is TGTGCCAGCAGTGACAGGGGGCGCACCGGGGAGCTGTTTTTT. Translated: CASSDRGRTGELFF.

The sample holds one count of this clone. This chain joins TRBV10-3 and TRBJ2-5, with D maybe TRBD1 (6 bases). V was cut by 6 bases and J by 1 base, with 9 bases left in between. The germline V gene has CDR1 ENHRY and CDR2 SYGVKD. The CDR3 has 13 amino acids. For the CDR3, the DNA is TGTGCCATCAGCTACAGGGTCCAAGAGACCCAGTACTTC. Its protein product is CAISYRVQETQYF.

This clone was recorded a few times. The rearrangement uses TRBV28 and TRBJ2-1, with 7 nucleotides matching TRBD2. The CDR3 loop spans 14 amino acids. The V gene end was trimmed by 6 bases and the J gene end by 4 bases; junction bases not matched to a gene: 6. Germline values: CDR1 MDHEN, CDR2 SYDVKM. Written as DNA, the CDR3 is TGTGCCAGCAGATTAACTAGCGTATACAATGAGCAGTTCTTC. Protein sequence: CASRLTSVYNEQFF.

This clone was seen only once. V and J are TRBV19 and TRBJ1-4; D call uncertain. This CDR3 contains 15 residues. Trimming pared 4 bases from V and 0 bases from J, leaving 9 bases between. Germline V gene sequence: CDR1 LNHDA, CDR2 SQIVND (reference sequence). CDR3 DNA sequence: TGTGCCAGTAGTACCCAGAGGTCAACTAATGAAAAACTGTTTTTT. As protein: CASSTQRSTNEKLFF.

The chain recombines TRBV12-3 or TRBV12-4 with TRBJ1-1; no reliable D call. The CDR3 consists of 11 residues. Between the trimmed V and J ends, which lost 7 bases and 1 base, there was a span of 4 bases. Here the CDR3 reads CASTRNTEAFF. The CDR3, as DNA: TGTGCCAGCACCCGGAACACTGAAGCTTTCTTT.

The rearrangement uses TRBV30 and TRBJ1-3; 9 bases agree with TRBD1. Germline V CDR1 and CDR2: GTSNPN, SVGIG (reference sequence). With V trimmed by 3 bases and J by 7 bases, 7 bases remained unmatched. The CDR3 loop spans 14 amino acids. CDR3 bases: TGTGCCTGGAGCCTGGGACAGGGTCGGAACACCATATATTTT. It is translated as CAWSLGQGRNTIYF. Full variable domain (remainder filled in from reference TRBV30 and TRBJ1-3): SQTIHQWPATLVQPVGSPLSLECTVEGTSNPNLYWYRQAAGRGLQLLFYSVGIGQISSEVPQNLSASRPQDRQFILSSKKLLLSDSGFYLCAWSLGQGRNTIYFGEGSWLTVV.

The chain's CDR3 is CASSLGQRSQETQYF. The CDR3 coding sequence is TGTGCCAGCAGCTTAGGACAGCGTTCTCAAGAGACCCAGTACTTC. The chain uses TRBV7-2 and TRBJ2-5, with D perhaps matching TRBD1 (5 bases). V was cut by 1 base and J by 2 bases, with 11 bases left in between. CDR3 size: 15 residues. CDR1 SGHTA and CDR2 FQGNSA come from the germline V gene.

The chain is built from TRBV5-4 and TRBJ2-2; 8 positions agree with TRBD2. The CDR3 consists of 16 residues. V shed 2 bases and J 6 bases; nucleotides not matched to a gene: 9. The germline CDR1 and CDR2 sequences are SGHNT and YYREEE (reference sequence). CDR3 sequence (DNA): TGTGCCAGCAGCTTTGGACTAGCTCGAGGGGCCGGGGAGCTGTTTTTT. It translates to CASSFGLARGAGELFF. Drawing the rest from reference TRBV5-4 and TRBJ2-2, the complete variable domain is ETGVTQSPTHLIKTRGQQVTLRCSSQSGHNTVSWYQQALGQGPQFIFQYYREEENGRGNFPPRFSGLQFPNYSSELNVNALELDDSALYLCASSFGLARGAGELFFGEGSRLTVL.

The chain uses TRBV7-2 and TRBJ2-3; 11 bases align to TRBD1. The CDR3 length is 17 residues. J gave up 4 bases and V 5 bases, and 11 bases lay outside the gene matches. From germline, CDR1 is SGHTA and CDR2 FQGNSA. The CDR3, as DNA: TGTGCCAGCAGCGTAGGCCCGGACAGGGGGCCGTCAGATACGCAGTATTTT. It yields the protein CASSVGPDRGPSDTQYF.

The chain combines TRBV5-1 with TRBJ2-6, with TRBD1 matching over 8 bases. CDR3 length: 19 residues. V lost 2 bases and J lost 0; bases outside the gene matches: 10. Germline CDR1 is SGHRS and CDR2 is YFSETQ. Written as DNA, the CDR3 is TGCGCCAGCAGCTTTGGACAGGGCCCTACTATCTCTGGGGCCAACGTCCTGACTTTC. It is translated as CASSFGQGPTISGANVLTF.